This T cell receptor (beta chain) stems from a study of Graves' ophthalmopathy and Graves' hyperthyroidism. Trimming took 0 bases from V and 0 from J, leaving 15 bases between them. Germline V gene data show CDR1 as DFQATT and CDR2 as SNEGSKA (reference sequence). The CDR3 loop spans 17 amino acids. Amplifying from RNA transcripts, the study obtained TCR beta CDR3 regions. Second-round multiplex PCR came after a first-round RT-PCR that employed HTBI primers. TCRdb independently ran MiXCR on the multiplex PCR reads; one entry per CDR3 protein. The data hold over a million distinct CDR3 sequences, with 36% observed a single time. Eligible hyperthyroidism cases comprised new diagnoses of under 2 months' duration in individuals aged 18 to 65. Patients were diagnosed from clinical symptoms, serum thyroxine, TRAb, thyroid ultrasound and orbital computed tomography.

This receptor was obtained from an adult man with Graves' hyperthyroidism. Sample: peripheral blood or thyroid tissue (not recorded which). The genes are TRBV20-1 and TRBJ1-3, with D possibly being TRBD1 (6 bases). Here the CDR3 DNA reads TGCAGTGCTAGAGATTTTGGGGGGGCCCCCTCTGGAAACACCATATATTTT. Protein product: CSARDFGGAPSGNTIYF.